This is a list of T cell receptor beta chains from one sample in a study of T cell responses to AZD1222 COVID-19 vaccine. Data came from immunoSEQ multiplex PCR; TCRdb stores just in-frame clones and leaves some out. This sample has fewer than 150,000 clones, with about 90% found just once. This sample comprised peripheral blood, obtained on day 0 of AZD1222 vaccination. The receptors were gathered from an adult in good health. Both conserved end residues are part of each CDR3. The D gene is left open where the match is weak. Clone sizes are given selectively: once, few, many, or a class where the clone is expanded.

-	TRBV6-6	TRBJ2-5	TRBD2	TGTGCCAGCAGTTACAGCGGGGCTGGGGAGACCCAGTACTTC	CASSYSGAGETQYF
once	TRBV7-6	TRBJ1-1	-	TGTGCCAGCAGCTTAGATAGTCGGGGAATGCCTGAAGCTTTCTTT	CASSLDSRGMPEAFF
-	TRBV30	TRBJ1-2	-	TGTGCCTGGAGGGGTCTATCCGAGGGGTTTAACTATGGCTACACCTTC	CAWRGLSEGFNYGYTF
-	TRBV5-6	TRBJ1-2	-	TGTGCCAGCAGCTTGGGAGAGTTATATGGCTACACCTTC	CASSLGELYGYTF
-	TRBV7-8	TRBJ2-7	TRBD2	TGTGCCAGCAGCCCCGCATTAGCGGGAGCCCACGAGCAGTACTTC	CASSPALAGAHEQYF
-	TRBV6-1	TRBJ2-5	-	TGTGCCAGCAGTGAGTCCCAGGGGCGCCAAGAGACCCAGTACTTC	CASSESQGRQETQYF
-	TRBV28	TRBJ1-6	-	TGTGCCAGCAGCTCCCGGGCCTACAAAGCATCACCCCTCCACTTT	CASSSRAYKASPLHF
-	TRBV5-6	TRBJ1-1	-	TGTGCCAGCAGACTCGCACCCTCGACTGAAGCTTTCTTT	CASRLAPSTEAFF
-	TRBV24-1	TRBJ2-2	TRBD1	TGTGCCACCAGTTTTCGACAGGGGACAAGAACCGGGGAGCTGTTTTTT	CATSFRQGTRTGELFF
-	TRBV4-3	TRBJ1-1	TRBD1	TGCGCCAGCAGCCAAAAACCGACCGGGACAGGAGCCCTAATTACTGAAGCTTTCTTT	CASSQKPTGTGALITEAFF
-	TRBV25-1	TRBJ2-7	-	TGTGCCAGCATGGGAGGAGGGCCCTGGGAGCAGTACTTC	CASMGGGPWEQYF
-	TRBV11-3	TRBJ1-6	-	TGTGCCAGCAGCCCCGGGCCGGGAAAACCCCTCCACTTT	CASSPGPGKPLHF
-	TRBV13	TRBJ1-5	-	TGTGCCAGCAGCCGAAGAAATCAGCCCCAGCATTTT	CASSRRNQPQHF
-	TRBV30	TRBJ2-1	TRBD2	TGTGCCTGGAGCGGGGGGACCGGGACCGCCTACAATGAGCAGTTCTTC	CAWSGGTGTAYNEQFF
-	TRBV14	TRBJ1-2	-	TGTGCCAGCAGCCAAGCGCAGGCGACAGCCACCTTC	CASSQAQATATF
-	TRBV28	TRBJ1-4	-	TGTGCCAGCAGTTTCGGCGGCCAGGGGGAAAAACTGTTTTTT	CASSFGGQGEKLFF
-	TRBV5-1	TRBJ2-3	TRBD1	TGCGCCAGCAGCTTGGAGGGGGCCCCAGATACGCAGTATTTT	CASSLEGAPDTQYF
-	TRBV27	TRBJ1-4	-	TGTGCCAGCAGGGGGTGGACTAATGAAAAACTGTTTTTT	CASRGWTNEKLFF
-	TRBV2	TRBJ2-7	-	TGTGCCAGCAGTTCTGACAGGTGGTCCTACGAGCAGTACTTC	CASSSDRWSYEQYF
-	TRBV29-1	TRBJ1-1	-	TGCAGCGTTGAAAGTCTCGGCAGGGATTCTTCTGAAGCTTTCTTT	CSVESLGRDSSEAFF
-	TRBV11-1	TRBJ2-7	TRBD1	TGTGCCAGCAGCTTCGGGGACAGGGGATATTACGAGCAGTACTTC	CASSFGDRGYYEQYF
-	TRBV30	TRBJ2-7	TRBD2	TGTGCCTGGAGTGTGTACTTGACTAGCGGGAGCCCCCACGAGCAGTACTTC	CAWSVYLTSGSPHEQYF
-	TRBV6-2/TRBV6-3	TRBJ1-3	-	TGTGCCAGCAGTTACCGCATTAACAGGTCTGGAAACACCATATATTTT	CASSYRINRSGNTIYF
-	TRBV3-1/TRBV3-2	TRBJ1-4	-	TGTGCCAGCAGCCAAGATTACAGGCCGCGGAATGAAAAACTGTTTTTT	CASSQDYRPRNEKLFF
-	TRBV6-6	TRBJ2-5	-	TGTGCCAGCAGTTATGAAGGACACGAAGAGACCCAGTACTTC	CASSYEGHEETQYF
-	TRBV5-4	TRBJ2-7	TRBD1	TGTGCCAGCAGCTTCGGGACAGGGTTCGAGCAGTACTTC	CASSFGTGFEQYF
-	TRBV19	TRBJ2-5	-	TGTGCCAGTAGTAGGGGACCCCAAGAGACCCAGTACTTC	CASSRGPQETQYF
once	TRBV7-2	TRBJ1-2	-	TGTGCCAGCAGCTTAGTTCGGAGTTATGGCTACACCTTC	CASSLVRSYGYTF
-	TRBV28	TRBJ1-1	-	TGTGCCAGCAGTTACCTACAGGGAAACACTTTCATGAACACTGAAGCTTTCTTT	CASSYLQGNTFMNTEAFF
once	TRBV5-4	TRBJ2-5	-	TGTGCCAGCAGCTCCAGGGAGACCCAGTACTTC	CASSSRETQYF
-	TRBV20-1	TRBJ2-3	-	TGCAGTGCTAGTCCTCCCACAGATACGCAGTATTTT	CSASPPTDTQYF
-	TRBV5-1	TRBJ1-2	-	TGCGCCAGCAGCTTGGTAGTAGGGCAGACGGATGGCTACACCTTC	CASSLVVGQTDGYTF
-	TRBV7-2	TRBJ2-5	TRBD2	TGTGCCAGCAGCCAACCCTGGGCTAGCGGGGGATACAAAGAGACCCAGTACTTC	CASSQPWASGGYKETQYF
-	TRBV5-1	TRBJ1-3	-	TGCGCCAGCAGCTTGGATGGGGGGTCTGGAAACACCATATATTTT	CASSLDGGSGNTIYF
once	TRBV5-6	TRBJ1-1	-	TGTGCCAGCAGCTTGTGGGGGGGCACTGAAGCTTTCTTT	CASSLWGGTEAFF
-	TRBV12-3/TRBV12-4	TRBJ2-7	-	TGTGCCAGCAGTTTCGGGACTCGCGAGCAGTACTTC	CASSFGTREQYF
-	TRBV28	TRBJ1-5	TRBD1	TGTGCCAGCAGCGGGACAGTCTATTATCAGCCCCAGCATTTT	CASSGTVYYQPQHF
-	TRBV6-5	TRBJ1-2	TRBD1	TGTGCCAGCAGTAACCCGGACAGGGTGGGAGGCGGCTACACCTTC	CASSNPDRVGGGYTF
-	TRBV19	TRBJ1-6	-	TGTGCCAGTAGTCTTGGGATTCGCGGTAGTAATTCACCCCTCCACTTT	CASSLGIRGSNSPLHF
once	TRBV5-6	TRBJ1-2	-	TGTGCCAGCAGCTTGGACCAGTATAACTATGGCTACACCTTC	CASSLDQYNYGYTF
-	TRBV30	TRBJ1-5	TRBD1	TGTGCCTGGAGTGTAATCGACAGGGACAATCAGCCCCAGCATTTT	CAWSVIDRDNQPQHF
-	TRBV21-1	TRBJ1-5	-	TGTGCCAGCAGCAACGGGACGAACCTTAGCAATCAGCCCCAGCATTTT	CASSNGTNLSNQPQHF